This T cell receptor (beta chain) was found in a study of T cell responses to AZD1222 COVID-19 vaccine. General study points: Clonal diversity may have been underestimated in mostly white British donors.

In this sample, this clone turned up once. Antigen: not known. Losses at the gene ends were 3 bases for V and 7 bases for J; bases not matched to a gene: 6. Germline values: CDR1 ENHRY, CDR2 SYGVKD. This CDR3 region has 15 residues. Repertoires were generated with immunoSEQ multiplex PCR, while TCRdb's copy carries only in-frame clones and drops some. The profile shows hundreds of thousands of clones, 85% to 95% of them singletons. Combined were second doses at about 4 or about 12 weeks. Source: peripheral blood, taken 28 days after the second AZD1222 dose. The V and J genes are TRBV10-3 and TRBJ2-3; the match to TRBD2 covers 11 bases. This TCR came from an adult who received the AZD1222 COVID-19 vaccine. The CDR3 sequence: CAISEVAGGPNTQYF. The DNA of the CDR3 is TGTGCCATCAGTGAAGTAGCGGGAGGGCCGAATACGCAGTATTTT.